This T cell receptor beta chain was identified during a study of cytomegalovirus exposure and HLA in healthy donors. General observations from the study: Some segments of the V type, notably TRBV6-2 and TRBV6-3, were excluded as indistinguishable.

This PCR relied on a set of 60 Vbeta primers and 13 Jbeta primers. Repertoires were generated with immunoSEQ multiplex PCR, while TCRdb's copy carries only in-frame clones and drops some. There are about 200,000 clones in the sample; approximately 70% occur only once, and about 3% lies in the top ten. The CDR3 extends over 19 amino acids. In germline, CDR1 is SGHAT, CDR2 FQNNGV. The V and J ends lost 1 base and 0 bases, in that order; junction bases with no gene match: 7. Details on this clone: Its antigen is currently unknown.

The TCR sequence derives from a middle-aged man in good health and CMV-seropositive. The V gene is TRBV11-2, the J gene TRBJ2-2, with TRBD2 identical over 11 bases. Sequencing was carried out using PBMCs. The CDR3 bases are TGTGCCAGCAGCTTAGGGCTAGCGGGGGGCCTTTCGAACACCGGGGAGCTGTTTTTT. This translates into CASSLGLAGGLSNTGELFF.